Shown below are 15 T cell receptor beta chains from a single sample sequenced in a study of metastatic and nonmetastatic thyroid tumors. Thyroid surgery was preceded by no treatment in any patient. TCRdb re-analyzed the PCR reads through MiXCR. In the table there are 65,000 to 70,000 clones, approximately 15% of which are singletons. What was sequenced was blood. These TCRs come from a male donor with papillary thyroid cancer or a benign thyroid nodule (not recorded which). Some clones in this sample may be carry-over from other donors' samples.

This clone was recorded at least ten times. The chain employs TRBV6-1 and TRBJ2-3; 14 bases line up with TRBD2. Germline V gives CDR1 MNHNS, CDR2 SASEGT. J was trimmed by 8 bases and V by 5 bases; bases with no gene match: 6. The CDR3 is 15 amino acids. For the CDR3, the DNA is TGTGCCAGCAGTTCCGAGGGACTAGCGGGGGTTACGCAGTATTTT. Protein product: CASSSEGLAGVTQYF.

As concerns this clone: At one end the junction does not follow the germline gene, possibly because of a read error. CDR3 protein: CASSIVKMNTEAFF. In DNA form, the CDR3 reads TGTGCCAGTAGTATCGTAAAAATGAACACTGAAGCCTTCTTT. The chain joins TRBV19 to TRBJ1-1; no clear D gene. Germline V gene lookup returns CDR1 LNHDA and CDR2 SQIVND (reference sequence). The CDR3 runs to 14 residues.

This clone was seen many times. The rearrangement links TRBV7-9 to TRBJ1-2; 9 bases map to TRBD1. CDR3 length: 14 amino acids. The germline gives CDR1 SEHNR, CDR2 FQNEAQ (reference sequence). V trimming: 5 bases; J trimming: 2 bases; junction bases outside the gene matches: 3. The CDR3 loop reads CASSPGQGNYGYTF. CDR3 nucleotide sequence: TGTGCCAGCAGCCCTGGACAGGGGAACTATGGCTACACCTTC.

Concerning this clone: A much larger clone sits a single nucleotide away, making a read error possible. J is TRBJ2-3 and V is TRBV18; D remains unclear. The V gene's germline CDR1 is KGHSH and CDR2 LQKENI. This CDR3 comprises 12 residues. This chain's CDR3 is CAGSPMTDTQYF. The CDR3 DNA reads TGTGCCGGCTCACCAATGACAGATACGCAGTATTTT.

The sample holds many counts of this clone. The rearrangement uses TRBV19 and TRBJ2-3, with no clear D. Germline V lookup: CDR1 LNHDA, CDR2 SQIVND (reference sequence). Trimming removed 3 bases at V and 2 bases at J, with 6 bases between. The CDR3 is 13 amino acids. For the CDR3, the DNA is TGTGCCAGTAGTATCCGAGACACAGATACGCAGTATTTT. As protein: CASSIRDTDTQYF.

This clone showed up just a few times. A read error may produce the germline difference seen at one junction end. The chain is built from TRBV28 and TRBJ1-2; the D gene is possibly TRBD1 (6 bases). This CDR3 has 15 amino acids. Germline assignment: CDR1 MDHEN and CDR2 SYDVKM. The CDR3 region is CVSRTTGVNDYGYTF. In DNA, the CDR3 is TGTGTCAGCAGAACGACAGGTGTAAACGACTATGGCTACACCTTC.

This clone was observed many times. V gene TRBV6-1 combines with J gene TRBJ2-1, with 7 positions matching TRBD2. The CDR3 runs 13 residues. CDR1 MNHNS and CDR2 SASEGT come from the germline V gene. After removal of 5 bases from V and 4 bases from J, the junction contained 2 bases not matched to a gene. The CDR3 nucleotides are TGTGCCAGCAGTCGCGGGGGTTACAATGAGCAGTTCTTC. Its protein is CASSRGGYNEQFF.

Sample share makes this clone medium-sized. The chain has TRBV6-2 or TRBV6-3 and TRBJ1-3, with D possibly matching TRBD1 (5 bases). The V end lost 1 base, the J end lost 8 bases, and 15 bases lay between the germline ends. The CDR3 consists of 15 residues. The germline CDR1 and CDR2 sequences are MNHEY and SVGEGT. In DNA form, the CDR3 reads TGTGCCAGCAGTTACTTAGCTATCGGGGCGGACACCATATATTTT. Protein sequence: CASSYLAIGADTIYF.

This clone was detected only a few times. CDR3 sequence reads: CATSRDAGAYNEQFF. CDR3 nucleotide sequence: TGTGCCACCAGCAGAGATGCTGGGGCCTACAATGAGCAGTTCTTC. This sequence joins TRBV15 and TRBJ2-1; no clear D gene. The germline V gene has CDR1 LNHNV and CDR2 YYDKDF (reference sequence). This CDR3 contains 15 residues. V gave up 0 bases and J gave up 2 bases, with 8 bases separating them.

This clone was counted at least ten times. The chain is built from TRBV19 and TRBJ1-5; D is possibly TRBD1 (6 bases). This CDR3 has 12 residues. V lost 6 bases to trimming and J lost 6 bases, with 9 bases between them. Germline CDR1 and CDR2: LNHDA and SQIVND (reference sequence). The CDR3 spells CASRGRGQPQHF. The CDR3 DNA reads TGTGCCAGTAGGGGCAGGGGTCAGCCCCAGCATTTT.

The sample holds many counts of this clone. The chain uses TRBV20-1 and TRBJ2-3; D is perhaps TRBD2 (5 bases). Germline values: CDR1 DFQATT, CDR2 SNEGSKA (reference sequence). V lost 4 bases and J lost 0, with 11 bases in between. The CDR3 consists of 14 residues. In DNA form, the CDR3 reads TGCAGTGCTAAAGGACTTATTAGCACAGATACGCAGTATTTT. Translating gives CSAKGLISTDTQYF.

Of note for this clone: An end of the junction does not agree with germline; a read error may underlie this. The CDR3 nucleotides are TGTGCCAGTAGTATAGTGCGACAAGCTGGTGCCAACGTCCTGACTTTC. Translated, it gives CASSIVRQAGANVLTF. This chain connects TRBV19 to TRBJ2-6; D is undetermined. This CDR3 region has 16 residues. The germline CDR1 and CDR2 sequences are LNHDA and SQIVND (reference sequence).

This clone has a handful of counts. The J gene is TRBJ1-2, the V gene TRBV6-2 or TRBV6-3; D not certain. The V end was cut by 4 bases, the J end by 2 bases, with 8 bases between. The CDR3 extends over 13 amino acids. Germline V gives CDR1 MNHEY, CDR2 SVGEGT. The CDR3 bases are TGTGCCAGCAGTTCGTACGTGAACTATGGCTACACCTTC. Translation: CASSSYVNYGYTF.

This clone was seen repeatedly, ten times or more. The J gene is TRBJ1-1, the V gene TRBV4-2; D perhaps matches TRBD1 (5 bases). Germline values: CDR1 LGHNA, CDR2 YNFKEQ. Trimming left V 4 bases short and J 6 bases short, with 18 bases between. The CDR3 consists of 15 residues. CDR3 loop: CASSLPVGGFPEAFF. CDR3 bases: TGTGCCAGCAGCCTCCCGGTGGGGGGATTCCCTGAAGCTTTCTTT.

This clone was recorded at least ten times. In DNA form, the CDR3 reads TGTGCCAGCAGACGACAGGGGGCAAGCAATCAGCCCCAGCATTTT. The encoded protein is CASRRQGASNQPQHF. The chain links TRBV12-3 or TRBV12-4 to TRBJ1-5; TRBD1 agrees at 10 bases. V shed 6 bases, J shed 1 base, and the junction held 3 bases outside the gene matches. The CDR3 runs 15 residues.